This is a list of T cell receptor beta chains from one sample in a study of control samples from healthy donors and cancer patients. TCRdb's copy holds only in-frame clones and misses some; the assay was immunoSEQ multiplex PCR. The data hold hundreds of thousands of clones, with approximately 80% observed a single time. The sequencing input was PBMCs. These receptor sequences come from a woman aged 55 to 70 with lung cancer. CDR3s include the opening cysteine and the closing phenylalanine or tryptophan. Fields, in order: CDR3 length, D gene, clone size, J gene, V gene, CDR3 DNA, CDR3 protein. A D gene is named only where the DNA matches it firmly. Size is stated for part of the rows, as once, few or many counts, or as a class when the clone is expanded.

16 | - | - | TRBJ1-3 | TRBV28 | TGTGCCAGCAGTTCCACCGTACAGGGCGGTGGAAACACCATATATTTT | CASSSTVQGGGNTIYF
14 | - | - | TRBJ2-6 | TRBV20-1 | TGCAGTGCTAGTCGACAGGCTGGGGCCAACGTCCTGACTTTC | CSASRQAGANVLTF
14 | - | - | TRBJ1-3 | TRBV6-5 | TGTGCCAGCAGACCCGACGGAACGGGAAACACCATATATTTT | CASRPDGTGNTIYF
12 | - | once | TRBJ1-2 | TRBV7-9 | TGTGCCAGCGGGGGGAATGGGTTTGGCTACACCTTC | CASGGNGFGYTF
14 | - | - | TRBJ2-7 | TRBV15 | TGTGCCACCAGCAGGGGTGGGGACGGCTACGAGCAGTACTTC | CATSRGGDGYEQYF
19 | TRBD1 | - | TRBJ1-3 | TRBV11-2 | TGTGCCAGCAGCTTCCGGACAGGGGCGTCCGAGGGATCTGGAAACACCATATATTTT | CASSFRTGASEGSGNTIYF
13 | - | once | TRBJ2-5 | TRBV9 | TGTGCCAGCAGCGTAGTCCCTCAAGAGACCCAGTACTTC | CASSVVPQETQYF
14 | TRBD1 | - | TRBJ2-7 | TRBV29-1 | TGCAGCGTCCACGCTAGAGACAGGGGTAACGAGCAGTACTTC | CSVHARDRGNEQYF
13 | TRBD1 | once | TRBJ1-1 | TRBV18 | TGTGCCAGCTCACCGGTGCGACAGGGTGAAGCTTTCTTT | CASSPVRQGEAFF
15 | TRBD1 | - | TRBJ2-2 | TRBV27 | TGTGCCAGCAGTTTATCGACAGGGCCCGGCGGGGAGCTGTTTTTT | CASSLSTGPGGELFF
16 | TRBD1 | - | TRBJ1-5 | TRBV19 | TGTGCCAGTAGGAGGGGACAGGGGGGATTGGTTCAGCCCCAGCATTTT | CASRRGQGGLVQPQHF
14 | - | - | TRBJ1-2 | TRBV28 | TGTGCCAGCAGCCCTGAGGGGCGCGGGTATGGCTACACCTTC | CASSPEGRGYGYTF
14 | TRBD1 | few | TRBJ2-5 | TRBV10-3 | TGTGCCATCAGTTTTGACAGGGCCCAAGAGACCCAGTACTTC | CAISFDRAQETQYF
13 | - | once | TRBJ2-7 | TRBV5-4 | TGTGCCAGCCTAGGACTGTTTCGTGCCGAGCAGTACTTC | CASLGLFRAEQYF
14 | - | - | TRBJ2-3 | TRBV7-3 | TGTGCCAGCAGCTTCGCGGGAAGAACAGATACGCAGTATTTT | CASSFAGRTDTQYF
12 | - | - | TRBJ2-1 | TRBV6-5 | TGTGCCAGCACCAGGTCCTACAATGAGCAGTTCTTC | CASTRSYNEQFF
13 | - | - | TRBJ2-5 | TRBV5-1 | TGCGCCAGCAGCTTGGAGGCAGAAGAGACCCAGTACTTC | CASSLEAEETQYF
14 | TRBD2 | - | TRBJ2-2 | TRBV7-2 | TGTGCCAGCAGCTCGGGGACTAGCGCCGGGGAGCTGTTTTTT | CASSSGTSAGELFF
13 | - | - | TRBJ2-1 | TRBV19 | TGTGCCAGTAGTACCCTCCCAGGGGTTGAGCAGTTCTTC | CASSTLPGVEQFF
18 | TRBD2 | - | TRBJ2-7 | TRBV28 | TGTGCCAGCAGTTTGGGCAGGGTCGTAGGACTAGCCTCCCACGAGCAGTACTTC | CASSLGRVVGLASHEQYF
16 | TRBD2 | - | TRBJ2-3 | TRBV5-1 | TGCGCCAGCAGCTTGGACGGCGGGAGTCTTGAAGATACGCAGTATTTT | CASSLDGGSLEDTQYF
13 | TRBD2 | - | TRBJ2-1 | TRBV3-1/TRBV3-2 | TGTGCCAGCAGCGAATGGACTAGCGATGAGCAGTTCTTC | CASSEWTSDEQFF
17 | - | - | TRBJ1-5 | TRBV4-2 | TGTGCCAGCAGCCAAGACGGGGGAGGCAGGAGCAATCAGCCCCAGCATTTT | CASSQDGGGRSNQPQHF
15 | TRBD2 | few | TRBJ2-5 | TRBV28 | TGTGCCAGCAGTTTAAAGCGGGAGGGCCTGGGGACCCAGTACTTC | CASSLKREGLGTQYF
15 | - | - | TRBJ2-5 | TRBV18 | TGTGCCAGCTCAGTAACTGCTCAGATCCAAGAGACCCAGTACTTC | CASSVTAQIQETQYF
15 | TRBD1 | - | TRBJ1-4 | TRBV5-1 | TGCGCCAGCAGCGCAACAGGGGGCCATAATGAAAAACTGTTTTTT | CASSATGGHNEKLFF
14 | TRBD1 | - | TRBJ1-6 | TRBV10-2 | TGCGCCAGCTCTGGACAGGGTAACAATTCACCCCTCCACTTT | CASSGQGNNSPLHF
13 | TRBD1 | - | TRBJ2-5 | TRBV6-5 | TGTGCCAGCAGTCCGGGACAGGGAACGACCCAGTACTTC | CASSPGQGTTQYF
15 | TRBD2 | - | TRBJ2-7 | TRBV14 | TGTGCCAGCAGCCAAGCACTAGCGGGGGGCCTCAGGCAGTACTTC | CASSQALAGGLRQYF
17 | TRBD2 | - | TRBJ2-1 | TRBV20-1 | TGCAGTGCTAGTAGCCCGGGACTAGCGGGGGGTATCGGGGAGCAGTTCTTC | CSASSPGLAGGIGEQFF
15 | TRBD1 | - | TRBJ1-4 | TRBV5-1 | TGCGCCAGCAGCCCACCGGGACAGGGCGCTGAAAAACTGTTTTTT | CASSPPGQGAEKLFF
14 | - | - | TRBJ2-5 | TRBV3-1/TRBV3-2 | TGTGCCAGCAGCCTTTTCCAGGTCCAAGAGACCCAGTACTTC | CASSLFQVQETQYF
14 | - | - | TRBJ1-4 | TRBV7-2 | TGTGCCAGCAGCTTAGAAACCTTGGTGGGAAAACTGTTTTTT | CASSLETLVGKLFF
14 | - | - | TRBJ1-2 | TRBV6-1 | TGTGCCAGCAGTGAACAGAACGGAAACTATGGCTACACCTTC | CASSEQNGNYGYTF
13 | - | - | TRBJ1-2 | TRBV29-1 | TGCAGCACAGACTTCGGGGGTCGGCGTGGCTACACCTTC | CSTDFGGRRGYTF
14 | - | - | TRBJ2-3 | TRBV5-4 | TGTGCCAGCAGCTTGGAGCCCAGCACAGATACGCAGTATTTT | CASSLEPSTDTQYF
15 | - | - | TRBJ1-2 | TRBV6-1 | TGTGCCAGCAGTGAACGGGGGGACGATTGGTTTGGCTACACCTTC | CASSERGDDWFGYTF
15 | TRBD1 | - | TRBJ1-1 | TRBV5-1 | TGCGCCAGCAGCGGGGACAGGGGGGCTGAGACTGAAGCTTTCTTT | CASSGDRGAETEAFF
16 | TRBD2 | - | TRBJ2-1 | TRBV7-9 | TGTGCCAGCAGCTTACTGGGTAGCGGGGCCTTTTCGGAGCAGTTCTTC | CASSLLGSGAFSEQFF
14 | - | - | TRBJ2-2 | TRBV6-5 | TGTGCCAGCAGGCCCGGGACTTTCACCGGGGAGCTGTTTTTT | CASRPGTFTGELFF
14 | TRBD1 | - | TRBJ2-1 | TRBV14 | TGTGCCAGCAGCCCCTACCAGGGGGACAATGAGCAGTTCTTC | CASSPYQGDNEQFF
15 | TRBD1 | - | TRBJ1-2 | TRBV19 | TGTGCCAGTAGTCCCCCCGGGACAGGGACATATGGCTACACCTTC | CASSPPGTGTYGYTF
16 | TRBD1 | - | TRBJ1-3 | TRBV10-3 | TGTGCCATCAGTGGGGGAGGGGGCCCCTCTGGAAACACCATATATTTT | CAISGGGGPSGNTIYF
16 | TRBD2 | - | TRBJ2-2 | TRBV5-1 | TGCGCCAGCAGCTTATTAGGGACTAGGAACACCGGGGAGCTGTTTTTT | CASSLLGTRNTGELFF
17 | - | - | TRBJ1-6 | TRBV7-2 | TGTGCCAGCAGCTCCACCCTTGGTAGGGGCCATAATTCACCCCTCCACTTT | CASSSTLGRGHNSPLHF
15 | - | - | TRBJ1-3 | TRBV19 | TGTGCCAGTAGTTTTCTTCCCTTCTCTGGAAACACCATATATTTT | CASSFLPFSGNTIYF
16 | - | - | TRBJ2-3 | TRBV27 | TGTGCCAGCAGTTTATCGAGGGGGATAGTCACAGATACGCAGTATTTT | CASSLSRGIVTDTQYF
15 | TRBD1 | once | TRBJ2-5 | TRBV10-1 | TGCGCCAGCAGCCCGACGGACAGGGTAGAAGAGACCCAGTACTTC | CASSPTDRVEETQYF
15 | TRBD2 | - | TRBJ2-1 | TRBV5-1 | TGCGCCAGCAGCCCACAGACTAGCGCCTACAATGAGCAGTTCTTC | CASSPQTSAYNEQFF